This T cell receptor (beta chain) was profiled in a study of blood T cell repertoires in COVID-19. Overall study context: The analysed material was cDNA or gDNA that came from T cells, B-cell-depleted T cells, or PBMCs.

Germline lookup yields CDR1 GTSNPN and CDR2 SVGIG (reference sequence). Trimming removed 7 bases at V and 9 bases at J, with 16 bases between. The CDR3 contains 13 residues. TCRdb keeps only in-frame clones here, not all; method: immunoSEQ multiplex PCR. The sample shows approximately 270,000 clones, about 86% of them seen only once. This TCR derives from an elderly man with acute or convalescent COVID-19. This chain joins TRBV30 and TRBJ1-6; D is perhaps TRBD1 (6 bases). The specimen was peripheral blood. The CDR3 DNA sequence: TGTGCCTTAGCCCCCCAGGGGAGTTCACCCCTCCACTTT. Its translation: CALAPQGSSPLHF.